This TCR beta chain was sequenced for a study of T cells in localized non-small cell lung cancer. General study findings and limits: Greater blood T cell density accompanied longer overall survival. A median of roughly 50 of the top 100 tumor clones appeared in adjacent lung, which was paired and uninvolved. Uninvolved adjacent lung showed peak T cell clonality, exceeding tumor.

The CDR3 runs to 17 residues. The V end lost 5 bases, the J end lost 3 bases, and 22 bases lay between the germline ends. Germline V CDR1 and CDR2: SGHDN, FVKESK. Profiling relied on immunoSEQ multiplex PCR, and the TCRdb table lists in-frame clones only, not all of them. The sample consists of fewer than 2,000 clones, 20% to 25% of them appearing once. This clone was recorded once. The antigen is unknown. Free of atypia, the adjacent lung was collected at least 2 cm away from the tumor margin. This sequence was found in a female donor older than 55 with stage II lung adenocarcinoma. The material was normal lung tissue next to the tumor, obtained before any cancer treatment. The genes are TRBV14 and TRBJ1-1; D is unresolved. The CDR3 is CASSRLLPLGGDTEAFF. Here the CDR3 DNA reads TGTGCCAGCAGCAGACTACTGCCCTTGGGTGGGGACACTGAAGCTTTCTTT.